This record covers a single T cell receptor beta chain. These data are taken from a study of shared clonotypes between healthy human individuals. About the study: Samples came from two female and a few male donors aged 18 to 49.

CD45RO-negative CD8 cells positively selected for CCR7 made up the naive population, which excluded terminally differentiated effector memory CD45RA+ cells. The method was immunoSEQ multiplex PCR; TCRdb's version includes in-frame clones alone and lacks a portion of them. Among millions of clones listed, around 93% were seen once. Sequencing was performed on naive CD8+ T cells from PBMCs. The sequence was collected from a man aged 18 to 30 in good health. Some clones in this sample may be carry-over from other donors' samples.

The CDR3 coding sequence is TGTGCCAGCAGTTCGACTAGCGGGAGCCAAGAGACCCAGTACTTC. As protein: CASSSTSGSQETQYF. The J gene is TRBJ2-5, the V gene TRBV28; 12 bases map to TRBD2. The CDR3 loop spans 15 amino acids. Per germline, CDR1 MDHEN and CDR2 SYDVKM. V gave up 4 bases and J gave up 1 base; unmatched junction bases: 1. Together with reference TRBV28 and TRBJ2-5, the CDR3 gives the full variable domain: DVKVTQSSRYLVKRTGEKVFLECVQDMDHENMFWYRQDPGLGLRLIYFSYDVKMKEKGDIPEGYSVSREKKERFSLILESASTNQTSMYLCASSSTSGSQETQYFGPGTRLLVL.